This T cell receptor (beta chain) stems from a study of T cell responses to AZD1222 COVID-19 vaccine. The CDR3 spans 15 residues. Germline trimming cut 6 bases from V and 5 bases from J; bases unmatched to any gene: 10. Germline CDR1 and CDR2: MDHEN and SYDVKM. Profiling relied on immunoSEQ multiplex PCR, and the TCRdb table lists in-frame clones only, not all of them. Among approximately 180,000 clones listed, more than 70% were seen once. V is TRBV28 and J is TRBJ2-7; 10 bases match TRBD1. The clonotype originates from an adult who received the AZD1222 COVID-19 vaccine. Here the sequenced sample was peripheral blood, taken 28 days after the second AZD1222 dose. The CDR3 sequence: CASSPVRDRGDEQYF. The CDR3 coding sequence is TGTGCCAGCAGCCCCGTAAGGGACAGGGGTGACGAGCAGTACTTC.